The 11 T cell receptor beta chains listed next were all sequenced from one sample in a study of blood T cells in healthy people across ages. With a J-beta primer mix and a sample-barcoded 5' primer, a second PCR ran about 6 to 11 cycles. TCRdb re-called the 5' RACE reads through MiXCR, storing one row per CDR3 protein. The sample yields hundreds of thousands of distinct CDR3 sequences, about 49% seen once. Sequencing was performed on blood. The receptors stem from a man aged 55-75 years in good health.

This clonotype showed up just a few times. This chain joins TRBV2 and TRBJ2-5; 7 nucleotides line up with TRBD2. The CDR3 extends over 14 amino acids. V shed 6 bases, J shed 5 bases, and the junction held 9 bases outside the gene matches. Germline V gene lookup returns CDR1 SNHLY and CDR2 FYNNEI. In DNA form, the CDR3 reads TGTGCCAGCAGGGGAGCGGGGAATAGGGAGACCCAGTACTTC. Translating gives CASRGAGNRETQYF.

This sequence joins TRBV7-3 and TRBJ2-3; the match to TRBD1 covers 10 bases. Per germline, CDR1 SGHTA and CDR2 FQGTGA. With 5 bases clipped from V and 3 bases from J, the junction kept 5 bases outside the gene matches. CDR3 length: 15 amino acids. CDR3 region: CASSKTGGRTDTQYF. In nucleotides, the CDR3 is TGTGCCAGCAGCAAGACAGGGGGCAGGACAGATACGCAGTATTTT. Variable domain in full (rest from reference TRBV7-3 and TRBJ2-3): GAGVSQTPSNKVTEKGKYVELRCDPISGHTALYWYRQSLGQGPEFLIYFQGTGAADDSGLPNDRFFAVRPEGSVSTLKIQRTERGDSAVYLCASSKTGGRTDTQYFGPGTRLTVL.

CDR3 coding DNA: TGCGCCAGCAGCCAAGATTCCGGGGTCAATGAGCAGTTCTTC. Translation: CASSQDSGVNEQFF. V is TRBV4-3 and J is TRBJ2-1; possibly TRBD2 for D (5 bases). Germline V lookup: CDR1 LGHNA, CDR2 YSLEER. With 0 bases removed from V and 6 bases from J, the gap between germline ends came to 9 bases. The CDR3 totals 14 residues.

The table lists this clonotype with a few counts. This rearrangement joins TRBV5-8 to TRBJ2-1; no firm D call. The CDR3 covers 14 residues. V was pared by 7 bases and J by 10 bases, with 21 bases between. Germline values: CDR1 SGHTS, CDR2 YDEGEE. This CDR3 is CASPPSAFRSEQFF. The CDR3 coding sequence is TGTGCCAGCCCCCCCTCGGCGTTCAGATCAGAGCAGTTCTTC.

This clonotype has more than one count but fewer than ten. V and J are TRBV3-1 and TRBJ2-5; D not resolved. V lost 3 bases and J lost 2, with 7 bases in between. Germline-derived CDR1 and CDR2 are LGHDT and YNNKEL (reference sequence). The CDR3 length is 13 residues. The CDR3 is CASSQSLQETQYF. CDR3 DNA sequence: TGTGCCAGCAGCCAGTCACTGCAAGAGACCCAGTACTTC.

The DNA of the CDR3 is TGCAGTGCTAGTTGGGCTAGCGAGAAGACGTACCAAGAGACCCAGTACTTC. Translation: CSASWASEKTYQETQYF. This rearrangement joins TRBV20-1 to TRBJ2-5, with a possible D match to TRBD2 (6 bases). The germline V and J ends were trimmed by 3 bases and 0 bases, with 20 bases remaining between them. The CDR3 loop spans 17 amino acids. The V gene's germline CDR1 is DFQATT and CDR2 SNEGSKA (reference sequence).

The table lists this clonotype with many counts. V and J are TRBV20-1 and TRBJ1-2, with D unclear. The V end lost 2 bases, the J end lost 0 bases, and 7 bases lay between the germline ends. The CDR3 has 13 residues. Germline V lookup: CDR1 DFQATT, CDR2 SNEGSKA (reference sequence). CDR3 nucleotide sequence: TGCAGTGCTAGATACAGAACTAACTATGGCTACACCTTC. This codes for CSARYRTNYGYTF.

This chain connects TRBV9 to TRBJ1-5; no firm D call. The V gene lost 4 bases and the J gene lost 4 bases, with 9 bases spanning the gap. CDR3 length: 13 residues. CDR1 SGDLS and CDR2 YYNGEE come from the germline V gene. The CDR3 is CASSTSGNQPQHF. The CDR3 coding sequence is TGTGCCAGCAGCACATCCGGAAATCAGCCCCAGCATTTT.

The rearrangement joins TRBV6-6 to TRBJ1-2; 8 positions match TRBD1. The CDR3 has 12 amino acids. With 10 bases clipped from V and 6 bases from J, the junction kept 7 bases outside the gene matches. CDR1 MNHNY and CDR2 SVGAGI come from the germline V gene (reference sequence). CDR3 sequence reads: CATKDRVDGYTF. The CDR3 DNA reads as TGTGCCACCAAGGACAGGGTGGATGGCTACACCTTC.

This clonotype was observed a few times. The chain uses TRBV20-1 and TRBJ2-3, with D perhaps TRBD1 (6 bases). Deletions cut 6 bases from V and 2 bases from J, with 12 bases between. CDR1 is DFQATT and CDR2 is SNEGSKA in the germline V gene (reference sequence). This CDR3 comprises 13 residues. The CDR3 DNA is TGCAGTGCCTATCAGGGGCCCACAGATACGCAGTATTTT. It codes for CSAYQGPTDTQYF.

The genes are TRBV20-1 and TRBJ1-4, with D possibly matching TRBD1 (5 bases). This CDR3 region has 15 residues. Germline V gene lookup returns CDR1 DFQATT and CDR2 SNEGSKA (reference sequence). V dropped 4 bases and J dropped 10 bases, with 22 bases sitting between them. The CDR3 region is CSATLPGLGRGKLFF. The CDR3 region has the DNA TGCAGTGCTACCCTCCCGGGACTAGGGCGGGGAAAACTGTTTTTT.